The next 6 T cell receptor beta chains were all read from a single sample in a study of blood T cells in healthy people across ages. Next came a second PCR, run for roughly 6 to 11 cycles, which used a sample-barcoded 5' primer along with a J-beta primer mix. One entry per CDR3 protein results from TCRdb running MiXCR on the 5' RACE reads. The sample holds over 1,500,000 distinct CDR3 sequences, approximately 50% seen once. The specimen sequenced was blood. These receptors originate from a middle-aged woman in good health.

This clonotype is a singleton in its sample. The rearrangement joins TRBV9 to TRBJ2-1; 11 bases line up with TRBD1. With 2 bases clipped from V and 7 bases from J, the junction kept 5 bases outside the gene matches. There are 15 residues in the CDR3. Germline CDR1 and CDR2: SGDLS and YYNGEE. CDR3 sequence: CASSVQDRGLNEQFF. CDR3 nucleotides: TGTGCCAGCAGCGTTCAGGACAGGGGGCTTAATGAGCAGTTCTTC.

This clonotype was detected a few times. The chain uses TRBV24-1 and TRBJ2-3; 12 bases line up with TRBD1. CDR3 length equals 15 residues. The V gene's germline CDR1 is KGHDR and CDR2 SFDVKD. Losses at the gene ends were 4 bases for V and 3 bases for J; bases not matched to a gene: 1. The CDR3 nucleotides are TGTGCCACCAGTGAGGGACAGGGGGCGACAGATACGCAGTATTTT. It codes for CATSEGQGATDTQYF.

About this clonotype: At one of its ends the junction is not consistent with the germline gene, which may arise from a read error. The chain has TRBV2 and TRBJ1-2; 7 bases match TRBD1. Looked up from germline, CDR1 is SNHLY and CDR2 is FYNNEI. This CDR3 is built from 14 residues. The CDR3 DNA follows: TGCGCCAGCAGTGAAGACAGGGACGCGTGGGGCTACACCTTC. As protein: CASSEDRDAWGYTF.

This chain joins TRBV27 and TRBJ1-2; TRBD1 might be the D (5 bases). Per the germline V gene, CDR1 is MNHEY and CDR2 is SMNVEV (reference sequence). The CDR3 has 13 amino acids. V gave up 7 bases and J gave up 8 bases, with 17 bases separating them. CDR3 coding DNA: TGTGCCAGCACCTCCCGTGGGGGGAGGGGCTACACCTTC. It encodes CASTSRGGRGYTF.

Concerning this clonotype itself: The junction departs from the called germline gene at one end, perhaps through a read error. V usage is TRBV27 and J usage is TRBJ1-2; D uncertain. Germline loops: CDR1 MNHEY, CDR2 SMNVEV (reference sequence). The CDR3 consists of 14 residues. The DNA for the CDR3 is TGTGCCGGCAGTCCCTATTGGCCAGTGGATGGCTACACCTTC. Translated: CAGSPYWPVDGYTF.

The V and J genes are TRBV24-1 and TRBJ2-3, with D tentatively TRBD1 or TRBD2 (5 bases each). V was pared by 3 bases and J by 4 bases, with 19 bases between. Per germline, CDR1 KGHDR and CDR2 SFDVKD. This CDR3 has 17 amino acids. CDR3 sequence (DNA): TGTGCCACCAGTGATCGGCACATGGGACCACTGCCAGATACGCAGTATTTT. Amino acids: CATSDRHMGPLPDTQYF.